These T cell receptor beta chains were read from a single sample in a study of blood T cell repertoires in COVID-19. The table came from immunoSEQ multiplex PCR; TCRdb's copy has only in-frame clones and leaves some out. The table includes 170,000 or so clones, around 84% detected once. The material sequenced was peripheral blood. These receptors all come from a man aged 50-59 years with active or convalescent COVID-19. The CDR3 runs from the conserved cysteine through the conserved F or W. A D gene is named only where the DNA matches it firmly. For some rows the clone size is stated as once, few or many, or as a class when expanded; others skip it.

D gene	clone size	V gene	J gene	CDR3 protein	CDR3 DNA
.	.	TRBV9	TRBJ1-2	CASSVVGVGGYGYTF	TGTGCCAGCAGCGTAGTTGGGGTGGGGGGCTATGGCTACACCTTC
.	.	TRBV6-5	TRBJ2-2	CASSYSQGGTGELFF	TGTGCCAGCAGTTACTCTCAGGGAGGCACCGGGGAGCTGTTTTTT
TRBD2	once	TRBV5-5	TRBJ2-7	CASSQRTSGLDHEQYF	TGTGCCAGCAGCCAACGGACTAGCGGGCTTGACCACGAGCAGTACTTC
.	.	TRBV7-2	TRBJ2-7	CASSLAFSGSSYEQYF	TGTGCCAGCAGCTTAGCTTTCTCAGGGTCCTCCTACGAGCAGTACTTC
.	once	TRBV10-3	TRBJ2-2	CAISSAGGDTGELFF	TGTGCCATCAGCTCTGCTGGAGGGGACACCGGGGAGCTGTTTTTT
.	.	TRBV21-1	TRBJ2-7	CASSKGAAGALPVPYEQYF	TGTGCCAGCAGCAAAGGGGCGGCGGGGGCCCTCCCCGTCCCCTACGAGCAGTACTTC
.	.	TRBV6-6	TRBJ1-5	CASSYDGGGQPQHF	TGTGCCAGCAGTTACGACGGGGGAGGTCAGCCCCAGCATTTT
.	.	TRBV27	TRBJ1-1	CASSSRLAEAFF	TGTGCCAGCAGTTCTAGACTGGCTGAAGCTTTCTTT
TRBD1	.	TRBV7-9	TRBJ1-2	CASSPRGLGGYTF	TGTGCCAGCAGCCCCAGGGGGCTCGGTGGCTACACCTTC
TRBD1	many	TRBV2	TRBJ1-2	CASNPSDRTLYGYTF	TGTGCCAGCAATCCTTCGGACAGGACCCTTTATGGCTACACCTTC
.	.	TRBV20-1	TRBJ2-1	CSASSVLVEGQFF	TGCAGTGCTAGTTCGGTCCTAGTAGAAGGGCAGTTCTTC
TRBD1	.	TRBV9	TRBJ1-5	CASSGGGFNQPQHF	TGTGCCAGCAGCGGAGGGGGCTTCAATCAGCCCCAGCATTTT
.	.	TRBV6-5	TRBJ1-1	CASSYGGITEAFF	TGTGCCAGCAGTTACGGGGGGATCACTGAAGCTTTCTTT
.	.	TRBV13	TRBJ1-3	CASSLNRVSGNTIYF	TGTGCCAGCAGCTTAAACAGGGTCTCTGGAAACACCATATATTTT
.	.	TRBV4-1	TRBJ2-7	CASSQQLGVDEQYF	TGCGCCAGCAGCCAACAATTAGGGGTCGACGAGCAGTACTTC
.	.	TRBV2	TRBJ1-2	CASSAGTNYGYTF	TGTGCCAGCAGTGCTGGGACAAACTATGGCTACACCTTC
TRBD1	.	TRBV5-6	TRBJ2-7	CASSWGGTGSYEQYF	TGTGCCAGCAGCTGGGGTGGGACAGGATCCTACGAGCAGTACTTC
.	.	TRBV2	TRBJ2-7	CASTPVPSGEQYF	TGTGCCAGCACCCCGGTACCCTCGGGGGAGCAGTACTTC
TRBD1	.	TRBV7-9	TRBJ2-5	CASSLRFDRGSQETQYF	TGTGCCAGCAGCTTAAGGTTTGACAGGGGGTCCCAAGAGACCCAGTACTTC
.	.	TRBV25-1	TRBJ1-6	CASSASQGDSPLHF	TGTGCCAGCAGTGCATCACAGGGAGATTCACCCCTCCACTTT
TRBD2	few	TRBV29-1	TRBJ2-3	CSGSGLAGGPGVGTQYF	TGCAGCGGAAGCGGACTAGCGGGGGGCCCAGGGGTAGGTACGCAGTATTTT
.	few	TRBV7-2	TRBJ2-2	CASSRGPAGNTGELFF	TGTGCCAGCAGCCGTGGGCCAGCGGGCAACACCGGGGAGCTGTTTTTT
TRBD2	.	TRBV5-1	TRBJ2-1	CASSLAAGALTEQFF	TGCGCCAGCAGCTTGGCGGCGGGAGCCCTTACTGAGCAGTTCTTC
.	.	TRBV5-6	TRBJ2-3	CASSLKTRSTDTQYF	TGTGCCAGCAGCCTGAAAACTAGGAGCACAGATACGCAGTATTTT
.	.	TRBV24-1	TRBJ2-3	CATSDFPGIAQYF	TGTGCCACCAGTGATTTCCCGGGGATAGCGCAGTATTTT
TRBD1	.	TRBV5-1	TRBJ1-3	CASSLAGQVAGNTIYF	TGCGCCAGCAGCTTGGCGGGACAGGTAGCTGGAAACACCATATATTTT
TRBD2	.	TRBV15	TRBJ2-5	CATSRVSGGAEETQYF	TGTGCCACCAGCAGAGTTAGCGGGGGGGCCGAGGAGACCCAGTACTTC
.	.	TRBV4-2	TRBJ2-2	CASSQVRGRDTGELFF	TGTGCCAGCAGCCAAGTCAGGGGTCGGGACACCGGGGAGCTGTTTTTT
TRBD1	.	TRBV24-1	TRBJ1-4	CATSDSSNRGVNEKLFF	TGTGCCACCAGTGATTCCAGCAACAGGGGAGTAAATGAAAAACTGTTTTTT
.	.	TRBV19	TRBJ1-2	CASVGRGLRGAAGYTF	TGTGCCAGCGTAGGTCGGGGATTGCGGGGAGCGGCTGGCTACACCTTC
.	.	TRBV6-5	TRBJ2-1	CASSYPARYNEQFF	TGTGCCAGCAGTTACCCCGCCAGGTACAATGAGCAGTTCTTC
.	.	TRBV4-2	TRBJ1-5	CASSYLNNQPQHF	TGTGCCAGCAGCTACCTAAACAATCAGCCCCAGCATTTT
TRBD2	.	TRBV9	TRBJ2-5	CASSVFSGVGGETQYF	TGTGCCAGCAGCGTCTTTAGCGGGGTGGGGGGAGAGACCCAGTACTTC
.	.	TRBV18	TRBJ2-6	CASSPNTAGANVLTF	TGTGCCAGCTCACCGAATACTGCTGGGGCCAACGTCCTGACTTTC
.	.	TRBV18	TRBJ2-7	CASSPLQESSYEQYF	TGTGCCAGCTCACCTTTACAGGAGAGCTCCTACGAGCAGTACTTC
TRBD2	.	TRBV25-1	TRBJ2-3	CASRRASGSTDTQYF	TGTGCCAGCAGGAGAGCTAGCGGTAGTACAGATACGCAGTATTTT
.	few	TRBV5-1	TRBJ1-5	CASSLSGGNQPQHF	TGCGCCAGCAGCTTGAGTGGAGGCAATCAGCCCCAGCATTTT
TRBD2	.	TRBV6-5	TRBJ2-1	CASSYGGGPYNEQFF	TGTGCCAGCAGTTACGGCGGGGGGCCTTACAATGAGCAGTTCTTC
.	.	TRBV6-8	TRBJ1-4	CASSYSRAATNEKLFF	TGTGCCAGCAGTTACTCGAGGGCAGCAACTAATGAAAAACTGTTTTTT
.	.	TRBV5-1	TRBJ1-3	CASSYLAQAGNTIYF	TGCGCCAGCAGCTACCTCGCCCAGGCAGGAAACACCATATATTTT
.	.	TRBV14	TRBJ2-2	CASSQWDLSTGELFF	TGTGCCAGCAGCCAATGGGACTTATCCACCGGGGAGCTGTTTTTT
TRBD1	once	TRBV6-5	TRBJ2-5	CASRKTGTETQYF	TGTGCCAGCAGGAAGACAGGGACGGAGACCCAGTACTTC
TRBD2	.	TRBV6-2/TRBV6-3	TRBJ2-1	CASSYTDRLAGGNEQFF	TGTGCCAGCAGTTACACGGATCGACTAGCGGGAGGGAATGAGCAGTTCTTC
.	.	TRBV9	TRBJ2-7	CASSPMGDMIYEQYF	TGTGCCAGCAGCCCAATGGGGGACATGATCTACGAGCAGTACTTC
.	.	TRBV5-6	TRBJ1-5	CASSLGVTNQPQHF	TGTGCCAGCAGCTTGGGTGTAACTAATCAGCCCCAGCATTTT
TRBD2	once	TRBV6-4	TRBJ2-1	CASPPRGAWGEQFF	TGTGCCAGCCCTCCGCGGGGGGCGTGGGGCGAGCAGTTCTTC
.	.	TRBV7-8	TRBJ1-2	CASSLGSRVDGYTF	TGTGCCAGCAGCTTGGGGTCCAGGGTTGATGGCTACACCTTC
TRBD1	.	TRBV5-1	TRBJ1-2	CASSTGTGGSGYGYTF	TGCGCCAGCAGCACCGGGACAGGGGGCTCGGGCTATGGCTACACCTTC
TRBD1	.	TRBV7-2	TRBJ2-1	CASSNRDRGSYNEQFF	TGTGCCAGCAGCAACCGGGACAGGGGCTCCTACAATGAGCAGTTCTTC
.	.	TRBV6-1	TRBJ1-5	CASSDREGGNQPQHF	TGTGCCAGCAGTGACAGGGAAGGGGGCAATCAGCCCCAGCATTTT
TRBD2	.	TRBV7-3	TRBJ2-3	CASSATGTSAFSDTQYF	TGTGCCAGCAGCGCTACCGGGACTAGCGCCTTCTCGGATACGCAGTATTTT
TRBD1	.	TRBV9	TRBJ2-1	CASNNRGLDEQFF	TGTGCCAGCAACAACAGGGGGCTGGATGAGCAGTTCTTC
.	.	TRBV24-1	TRBJ1-2	CATSEQTSGYTF	TGTGCCACCAGTGAACAGACCAGTGGCTACACCTTC
.	.	TRBV14	TRBJ2-1	CASSQSAVRAGRSYNEQFF	TGTGCCAGCAGCCAAAGCGCAGTTCGCGCTGGGAGGTCCTACAATGAGCAGTTCTTC
.	.	TRBV25-1	TRBJ2-7	CASSRTGEAYF	TGTGCCAGCAGTAGAACGGGAGAGGCGTACTTC
TRBD1	.	TRBV30	TRBJ2-5	CAWSGQGRETQYF	TGTGCCTGGAGTGGACAGGGGCGAGAGACCCAGTACTTC
TRBD2	.	TRBV19	TRBJ2-1	CASSIVGSGRIDNEQFF	TGTGCCAGTAGTATAGTGGGGAGCGGGAGAATCGACAATGAGCAGTTCTTC
.	.	TRBV12-3/TRBV12-4	TRBJ1-2	CASSQQGTYGYTF	TGTGCCAGCAGCCAGCAGGGGACCTATGGCTACACCTTC
TRBD2	.	TRBV13	TRBJ2-1	CASSSGALSEQFF	TGTGCCAGCAGCAGCGGGGCCTTAAGTGAGCAGTTCTTC
.	.	TRBV6-5	TRBJ1-5	CASSYSNRNNQPQHF	TGTGCCAGCAGTTACTCGAACAGGAACAATCAGCCCCAGCATTTT